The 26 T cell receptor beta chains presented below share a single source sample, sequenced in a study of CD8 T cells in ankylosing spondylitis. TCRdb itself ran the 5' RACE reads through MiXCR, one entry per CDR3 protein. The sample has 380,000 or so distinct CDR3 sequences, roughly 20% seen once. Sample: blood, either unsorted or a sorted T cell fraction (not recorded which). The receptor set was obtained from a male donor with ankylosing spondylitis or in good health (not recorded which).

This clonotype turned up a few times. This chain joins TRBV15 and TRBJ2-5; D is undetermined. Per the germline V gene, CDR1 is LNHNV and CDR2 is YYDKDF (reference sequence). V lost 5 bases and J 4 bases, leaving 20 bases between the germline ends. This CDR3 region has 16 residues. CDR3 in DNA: TGTGCCACCAGCGGACCCGCTTCTTGGGGATCAGAGACCCAGTACTTC. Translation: CATSGPASWGSETQYF.

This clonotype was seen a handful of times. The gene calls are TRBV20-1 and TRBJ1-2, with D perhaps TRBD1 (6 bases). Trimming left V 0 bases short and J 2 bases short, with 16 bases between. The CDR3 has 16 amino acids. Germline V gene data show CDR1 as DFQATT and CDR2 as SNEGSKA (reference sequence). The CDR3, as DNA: TGCAGTGCTAGAGATCAGACAGGCCCACTGAACTATGGCTACACCTTC. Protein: CSARDQTGPLNYGYTF.

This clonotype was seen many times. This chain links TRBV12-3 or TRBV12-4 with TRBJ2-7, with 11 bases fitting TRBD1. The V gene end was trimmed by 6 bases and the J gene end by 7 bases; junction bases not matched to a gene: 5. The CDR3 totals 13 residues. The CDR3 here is CASSWGTGGEQYF. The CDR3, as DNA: TGTGCCAGCAGCTGGGGGACAGGGGGGGAGCAGTACTTC.

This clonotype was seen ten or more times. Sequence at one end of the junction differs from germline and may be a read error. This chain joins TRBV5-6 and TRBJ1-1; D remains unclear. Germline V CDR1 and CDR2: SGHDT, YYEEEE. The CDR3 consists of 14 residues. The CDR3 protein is CASSLGAGGTEAFF. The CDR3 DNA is TGCGCCAGCAGCCTAGGTGCGGGCGGCACTGAAGCTTTCTTT.

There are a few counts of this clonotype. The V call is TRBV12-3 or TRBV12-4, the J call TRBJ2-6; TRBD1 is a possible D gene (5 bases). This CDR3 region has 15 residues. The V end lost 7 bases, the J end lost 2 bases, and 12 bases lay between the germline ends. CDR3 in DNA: TGTGCCAGCACCTTTAGGGGCGCTGGGGCCAACGTCCTGACTTTC. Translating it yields CASTFRGAGANVLTF.

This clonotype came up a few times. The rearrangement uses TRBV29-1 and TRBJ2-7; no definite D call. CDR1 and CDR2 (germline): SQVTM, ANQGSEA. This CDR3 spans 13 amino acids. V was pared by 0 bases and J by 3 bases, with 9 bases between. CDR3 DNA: TGCAGCGTTGAAGATCTTGGGGACTACGAGCAGTACTTC. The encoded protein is CSVEDLGDYEQYF.

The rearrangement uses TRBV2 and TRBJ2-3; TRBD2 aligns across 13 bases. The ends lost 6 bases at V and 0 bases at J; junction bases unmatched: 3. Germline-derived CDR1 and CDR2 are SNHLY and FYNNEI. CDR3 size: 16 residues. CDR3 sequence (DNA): TGTGCCAGCAGGGGGACTAGCGGGGCTAGCACAGATACGCAGTATTTT. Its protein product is CASRGTSGASTDTQYF.

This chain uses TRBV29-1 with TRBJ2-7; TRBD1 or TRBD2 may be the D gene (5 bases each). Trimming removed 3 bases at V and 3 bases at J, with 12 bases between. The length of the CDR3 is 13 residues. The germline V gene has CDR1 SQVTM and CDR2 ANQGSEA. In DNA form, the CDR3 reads TGCAGCGTTGAGCAGGGAGAAAACTACGAGCAGTACTTC. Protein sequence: CSVEQGENYEQYF.

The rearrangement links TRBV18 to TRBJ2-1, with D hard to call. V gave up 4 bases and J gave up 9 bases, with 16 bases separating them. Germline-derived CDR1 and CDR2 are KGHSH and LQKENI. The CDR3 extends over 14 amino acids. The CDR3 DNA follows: TGTGCCAGCTCACAAACCGGGCTCTTTAGTGAGCAGTTCTTC. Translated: CASSQTGLFSEQFF.

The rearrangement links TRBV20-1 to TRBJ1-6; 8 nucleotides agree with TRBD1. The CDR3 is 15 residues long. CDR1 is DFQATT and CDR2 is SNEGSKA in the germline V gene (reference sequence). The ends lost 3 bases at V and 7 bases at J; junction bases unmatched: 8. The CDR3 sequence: CSASPTGVGNSPLHF. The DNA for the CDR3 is TGCAGTGCTAGCCCGACAGGGGTAGGGAATTCACCCCTCCACTTT.

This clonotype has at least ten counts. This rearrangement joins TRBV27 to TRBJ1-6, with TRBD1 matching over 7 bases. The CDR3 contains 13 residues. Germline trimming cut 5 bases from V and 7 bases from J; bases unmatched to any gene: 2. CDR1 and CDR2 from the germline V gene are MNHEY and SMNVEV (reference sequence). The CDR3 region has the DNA TGTGCCAGCAGTGACAGGGTGAATTCACCCCTCCACTTT. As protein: CASSDRVNSPLHF.

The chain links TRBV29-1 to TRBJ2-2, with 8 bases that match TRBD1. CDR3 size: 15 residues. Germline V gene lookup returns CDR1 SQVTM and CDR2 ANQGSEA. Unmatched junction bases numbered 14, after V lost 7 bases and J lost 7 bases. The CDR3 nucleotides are TGCAGCGCCCAGGGGGCCGACACTCAGGTCGGGGAGCTGTTTTTT. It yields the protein CSAQGADTQVGELFF.

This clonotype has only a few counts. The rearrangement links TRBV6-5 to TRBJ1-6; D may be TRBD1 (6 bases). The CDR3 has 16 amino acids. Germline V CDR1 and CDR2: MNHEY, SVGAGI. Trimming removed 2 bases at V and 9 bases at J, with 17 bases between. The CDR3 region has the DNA TGTGCCAGCAGTTACATAGCCAGGGGTAGTAGTTCACCCCTCCACTTT. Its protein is CASSYIARGSSSPLHF.

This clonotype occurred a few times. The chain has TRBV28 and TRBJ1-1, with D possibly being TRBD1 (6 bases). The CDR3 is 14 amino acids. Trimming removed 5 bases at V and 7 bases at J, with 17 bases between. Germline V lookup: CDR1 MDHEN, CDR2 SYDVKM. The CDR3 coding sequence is TGTGCCAGCAGTCCTCCCGGGGGGCGGATTGAAGCTTTCTTT. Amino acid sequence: CASSPPGGRIEAFF.

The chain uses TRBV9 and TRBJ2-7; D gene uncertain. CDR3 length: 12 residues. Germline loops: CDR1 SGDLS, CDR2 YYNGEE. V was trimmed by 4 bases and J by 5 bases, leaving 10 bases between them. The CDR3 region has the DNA TGTGCCAGCAGCAGGGCCGAGGACGAGCAGTACTTC. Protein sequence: CASSRAEDEQYF. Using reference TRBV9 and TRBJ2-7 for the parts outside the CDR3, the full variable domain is DSGVTQTPKHLITATGQRVTLRCSPRSGDLSVYWYQQSLDQGLQFLIQYYNGEERAKGNILERFSAQQFPDLHSELNLSSLELGDSALYFCASSRAEDEQYFGPGTRLTVT.

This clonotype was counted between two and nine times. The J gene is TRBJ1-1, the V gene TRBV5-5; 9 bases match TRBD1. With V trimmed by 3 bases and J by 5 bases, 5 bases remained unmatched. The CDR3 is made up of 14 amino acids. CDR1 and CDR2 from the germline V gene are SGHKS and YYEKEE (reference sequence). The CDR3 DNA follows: TGTGCCAGCAGCTGGACAGGGGCGGGGACTGAAGCTTTCTTT. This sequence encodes CASSWTGAGTEAFF.

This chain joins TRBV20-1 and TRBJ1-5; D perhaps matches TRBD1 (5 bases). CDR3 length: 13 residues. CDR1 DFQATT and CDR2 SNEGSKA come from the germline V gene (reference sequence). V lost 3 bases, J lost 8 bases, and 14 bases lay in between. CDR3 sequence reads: CSASPREDEPQHF. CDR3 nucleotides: TGCAGTGCTAGCCCCAGGGAAGATGAGCCCCAGCATTTT.

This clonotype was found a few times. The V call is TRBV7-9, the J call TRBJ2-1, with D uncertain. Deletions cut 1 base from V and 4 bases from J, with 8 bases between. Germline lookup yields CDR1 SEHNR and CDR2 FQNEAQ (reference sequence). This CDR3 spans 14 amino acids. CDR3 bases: TGTGCCAGCAGCTTAGTCCCAGTATACAATGAGCAGTTCTTC. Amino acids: CASSLVPVYNEQFF.

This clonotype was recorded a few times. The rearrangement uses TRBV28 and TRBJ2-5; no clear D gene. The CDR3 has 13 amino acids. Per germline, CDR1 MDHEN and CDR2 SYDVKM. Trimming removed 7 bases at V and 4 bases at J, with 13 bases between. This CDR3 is CASNPTRRETQYF. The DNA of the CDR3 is TGTGCCAGCAATCCCACTCGGAGAGAGACCCAGTACTTC. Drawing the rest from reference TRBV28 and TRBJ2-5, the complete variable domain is DVKVTQSSRYLVKRTGEKVFLECVQDMDHENMFWYRQDPGLGLRLIYFSYDVKMKEKGDIPEGYSVSREKKERFSLILESASTNQTSMYLCASNPTRRETQYFGPGTRLLVL.

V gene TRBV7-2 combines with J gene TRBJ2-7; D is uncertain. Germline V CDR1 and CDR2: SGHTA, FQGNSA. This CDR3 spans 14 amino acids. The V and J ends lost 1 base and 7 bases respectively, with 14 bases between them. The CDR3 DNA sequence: TGTGCCAGCAGCTTAGTAAGCTCGGCTGGAGAGCAGTACTTC. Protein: CASSLVSSAGEQYF.

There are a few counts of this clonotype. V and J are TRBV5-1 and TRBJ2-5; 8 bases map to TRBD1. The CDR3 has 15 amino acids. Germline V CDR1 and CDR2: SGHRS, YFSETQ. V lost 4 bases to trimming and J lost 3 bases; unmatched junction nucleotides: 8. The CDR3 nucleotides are TGCGCCAGCAGCGGGTGGGACAGGCGGGAAGAGACCCAGTACTTC. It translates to CASSGWDRREETQYF.

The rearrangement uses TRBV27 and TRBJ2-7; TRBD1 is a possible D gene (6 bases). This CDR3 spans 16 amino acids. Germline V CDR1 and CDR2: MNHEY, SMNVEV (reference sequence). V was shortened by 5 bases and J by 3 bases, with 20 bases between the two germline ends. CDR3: CASSTLPAGDGYEQYF. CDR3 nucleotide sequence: TGTGCCAGCAGTACGCTCCCGGCAGGGGACGGCTACGAGCAGTACTTC.

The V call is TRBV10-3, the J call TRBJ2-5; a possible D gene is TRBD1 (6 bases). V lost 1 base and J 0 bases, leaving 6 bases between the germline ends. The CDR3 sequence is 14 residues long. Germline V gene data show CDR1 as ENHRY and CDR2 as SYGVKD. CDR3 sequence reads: CAISEYRDQETQYF. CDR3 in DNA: TGTGCCATCAGTGAGTACAGGGACCAAGAGACCCAGTACTTC.

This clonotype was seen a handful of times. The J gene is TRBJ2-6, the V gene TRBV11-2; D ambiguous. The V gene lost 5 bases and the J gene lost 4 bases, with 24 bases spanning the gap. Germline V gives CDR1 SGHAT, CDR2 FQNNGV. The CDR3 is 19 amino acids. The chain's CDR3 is CASSPRWNGLADGANVLTF. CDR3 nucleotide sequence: TGTGCCAGCAGCCCAAGGTGGAACGGGTTGGCGGACGGGGCCAACGTCCTGACTTTC.

This CDR3 reads CSVDWLRGGRETQYF. CDR3 DNA sequence: TGCAGCGTTGATTGGCTCAGGGGGGGAAGAGAGACCCAGTACTTC. The chain links TRBV29-1 to TRBJ2-5, with D perhaps TRBD1 or TRBD2 (7 bases each). This CDR3 spans 15 amino acids. The germline V and J ends were trimmed by 3 bases and 4 bases, with 18 bases remaining between them. The germline V gene has CDR1 SQVTM and CDR2 ANQGSEA.

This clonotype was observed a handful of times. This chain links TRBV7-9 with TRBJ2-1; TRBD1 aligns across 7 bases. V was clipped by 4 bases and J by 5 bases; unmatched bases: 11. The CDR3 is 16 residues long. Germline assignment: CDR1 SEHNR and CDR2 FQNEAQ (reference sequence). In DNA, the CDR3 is TGTGCCAGCAGCTCCCCAGGGACAGAAATAAACAATGAGCAGTTCTTC. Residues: CASSSPGTEINNEQFF.